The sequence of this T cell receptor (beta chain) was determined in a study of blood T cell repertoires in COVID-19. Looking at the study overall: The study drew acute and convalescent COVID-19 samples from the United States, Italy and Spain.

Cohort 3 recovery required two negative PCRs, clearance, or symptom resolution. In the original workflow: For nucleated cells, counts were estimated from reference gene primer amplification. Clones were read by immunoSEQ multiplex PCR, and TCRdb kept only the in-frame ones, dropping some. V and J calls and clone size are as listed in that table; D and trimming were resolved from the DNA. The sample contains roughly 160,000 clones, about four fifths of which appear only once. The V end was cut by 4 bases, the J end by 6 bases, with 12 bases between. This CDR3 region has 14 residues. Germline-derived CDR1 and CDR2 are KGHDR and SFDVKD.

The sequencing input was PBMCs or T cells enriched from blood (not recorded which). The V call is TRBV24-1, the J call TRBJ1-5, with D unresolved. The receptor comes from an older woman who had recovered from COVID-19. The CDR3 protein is CATSEEGGGQPQHF. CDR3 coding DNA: TGTGCCACCAGTGAGGAGGGTGGAGGTCAGCCCCAGCATTTT.